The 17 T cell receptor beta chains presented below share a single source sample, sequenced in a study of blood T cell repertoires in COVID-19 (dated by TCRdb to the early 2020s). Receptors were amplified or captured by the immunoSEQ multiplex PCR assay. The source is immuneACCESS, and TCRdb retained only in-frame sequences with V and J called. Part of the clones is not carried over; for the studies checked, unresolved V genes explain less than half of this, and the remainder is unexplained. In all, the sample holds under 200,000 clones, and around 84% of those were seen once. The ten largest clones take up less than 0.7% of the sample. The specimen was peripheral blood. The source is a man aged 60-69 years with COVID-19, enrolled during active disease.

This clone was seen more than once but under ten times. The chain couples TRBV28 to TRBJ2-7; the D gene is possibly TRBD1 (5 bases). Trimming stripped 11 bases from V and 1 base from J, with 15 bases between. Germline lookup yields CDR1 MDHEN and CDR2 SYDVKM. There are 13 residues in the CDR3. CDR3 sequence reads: CAGQGGASYEQYF. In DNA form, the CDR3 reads TGTGCCGGGCAGGGTGGGGCATCCTACGAGCAGTACTTC.

The DNA of the CDR3 is TGTGCCAGCAGCGTAGCCCTTGGGACAGGGACCTACGAGCAGTACTTC. Its translation: CASSVALGTGTYEQYF. This chain links TRBV9 with TRBJ2-7, with 9 bases lining up with TRBD1. Germline assignment: CDR1 SGDLS and CDR2 YYNGEE. This CDR3 has 16 residues. Trimming took 0 bases from V and 2 from J; bases not matched to a gene: 6.

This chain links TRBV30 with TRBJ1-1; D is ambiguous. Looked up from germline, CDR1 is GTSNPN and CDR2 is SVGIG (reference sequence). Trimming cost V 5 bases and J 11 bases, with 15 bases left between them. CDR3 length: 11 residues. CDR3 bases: TGTGCCTGGGAGAGGCACGGCCGGGCTTTCTTT. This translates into CAWERHGRAFF.

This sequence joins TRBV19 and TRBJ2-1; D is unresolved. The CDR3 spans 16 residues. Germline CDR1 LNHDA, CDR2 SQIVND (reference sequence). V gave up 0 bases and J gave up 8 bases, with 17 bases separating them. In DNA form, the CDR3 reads TGTGCCAGTAGTATAGAACGCGCCCGGGTTATACATGAGCAGTTCTTC. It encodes CASSIERARVIHEQFF.

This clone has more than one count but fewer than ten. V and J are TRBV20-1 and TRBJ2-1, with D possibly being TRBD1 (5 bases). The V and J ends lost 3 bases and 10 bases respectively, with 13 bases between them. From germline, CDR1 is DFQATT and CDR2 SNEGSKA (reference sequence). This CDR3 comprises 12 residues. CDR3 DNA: TGCAGTGCTAGTATCGACAGCCCCGAGCAGTTCTTC. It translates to CSASIDSPEQFF.

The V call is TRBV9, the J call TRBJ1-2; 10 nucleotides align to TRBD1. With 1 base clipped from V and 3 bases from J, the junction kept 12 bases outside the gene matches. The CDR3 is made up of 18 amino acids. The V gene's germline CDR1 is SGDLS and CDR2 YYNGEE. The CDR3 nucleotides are TGTGCCAGCAGCGTATCCAGAGACAGGGGGCTTGACTACTATGGCTACACCTTC. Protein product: CASSVSRDRGLDYYGYTF. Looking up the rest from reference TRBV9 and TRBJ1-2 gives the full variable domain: DSGVTQTPKHLITATGQRVTLRCSPRSGDLSVYWYQQSLDQGLQFLIQYYNGEERAKGNILERFSAQQFPDLHSELNLSSLELGDSALYFCASSVSRDRGLDYYGYTFGSGTRLTVV.

The CDR3 region is CASSWASGVNYEQYF. The DNA of the CDR3 is TGCGCCAGCAGCTGGGCTAGCGGAGTCAACTACGAGCAGTACTTC. The chain is built from TRBV5-1 and TRBJ2-7; 7 bases agree with TRBD2. The CDR3 has 15 residues. The J segment lost 3 bases and the V segment lost 3 bases, leaving 9 bases of the junction unmatched. Germline CDR1 and CDR2: SGHRS and YFSETQ.

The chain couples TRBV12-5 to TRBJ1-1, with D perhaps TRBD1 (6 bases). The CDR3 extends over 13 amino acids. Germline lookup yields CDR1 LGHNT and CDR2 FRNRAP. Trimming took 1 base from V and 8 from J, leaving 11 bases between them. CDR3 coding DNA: TGTGCTAGTGGTTTGGAACCTACAGGGGAAGCTTTCTTT. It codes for CASGLEPTGEAFF.

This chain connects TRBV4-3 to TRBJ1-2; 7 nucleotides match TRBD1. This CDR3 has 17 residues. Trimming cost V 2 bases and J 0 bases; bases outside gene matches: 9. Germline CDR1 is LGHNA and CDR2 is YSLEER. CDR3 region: CASSQNIGTASNYGYTF. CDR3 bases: TGCGCCAGCAGCCAAAACATAGGGACAGCCTCTAACTATGGCTACACCTTC.

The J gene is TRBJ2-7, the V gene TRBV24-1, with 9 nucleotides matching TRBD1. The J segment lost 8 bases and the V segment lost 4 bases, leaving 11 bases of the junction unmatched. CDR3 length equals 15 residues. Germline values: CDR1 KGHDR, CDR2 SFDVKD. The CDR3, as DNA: TGTGCCACCAGTGAAGCGGGGACAGGGAGTTATAAGCAGTACTTC. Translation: CATSEAGTGSYKQYF.

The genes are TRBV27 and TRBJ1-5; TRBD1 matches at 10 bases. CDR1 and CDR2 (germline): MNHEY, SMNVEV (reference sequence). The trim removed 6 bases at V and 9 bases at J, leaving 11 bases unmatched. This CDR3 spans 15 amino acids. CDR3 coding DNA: TGTGCCAGCAGAGACAGGGGGCTTCAGGCTCGGCCCCAGCATTTT. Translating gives CASRDRGLQARPQHF.

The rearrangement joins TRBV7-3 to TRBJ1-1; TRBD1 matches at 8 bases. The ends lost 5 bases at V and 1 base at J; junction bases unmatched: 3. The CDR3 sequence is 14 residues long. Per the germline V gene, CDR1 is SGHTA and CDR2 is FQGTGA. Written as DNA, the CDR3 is TGTGCCAGCAGCCAACAGGGGGGGAACACTGAAGCTTTCTTT. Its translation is CASSQQGGNTEAFF. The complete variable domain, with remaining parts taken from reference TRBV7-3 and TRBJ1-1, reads GAGVSQTPSNKVTEKGKYVELRCDPISGHTALYWYRQSLGQGPEFLIYFQGTGAADDSGLPNDRFFAVRPEGSVSTLKIQRTERGDSAVYLCASSQQGGNTEAFFGQGTRLTVV.

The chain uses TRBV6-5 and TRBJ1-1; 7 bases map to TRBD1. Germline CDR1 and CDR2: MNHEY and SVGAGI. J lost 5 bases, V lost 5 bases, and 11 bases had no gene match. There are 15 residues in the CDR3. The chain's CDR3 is CASSTEGAVGTEAFF. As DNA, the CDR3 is TGTGCCAGCAGTACCGAGGGGGCGGTGGGGACTGAAGCTTTCTTT.

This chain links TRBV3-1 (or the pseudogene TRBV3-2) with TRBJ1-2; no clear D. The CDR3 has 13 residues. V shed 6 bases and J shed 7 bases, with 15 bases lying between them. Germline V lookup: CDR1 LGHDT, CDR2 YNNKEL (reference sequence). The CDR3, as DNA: TGTGCCAGCAGTCCACGGGAGGGCAGTGGCTACACCTTC. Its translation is CASSPREGSGYTF.

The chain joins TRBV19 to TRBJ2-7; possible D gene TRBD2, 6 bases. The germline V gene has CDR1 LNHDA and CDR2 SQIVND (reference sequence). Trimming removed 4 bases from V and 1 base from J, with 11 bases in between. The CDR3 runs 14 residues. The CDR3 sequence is CASSRDFGSYEQYF. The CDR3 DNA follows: TGTGCCAGTAGTAGGGACTTTGGATCCTACGAGCAGTACTTC.

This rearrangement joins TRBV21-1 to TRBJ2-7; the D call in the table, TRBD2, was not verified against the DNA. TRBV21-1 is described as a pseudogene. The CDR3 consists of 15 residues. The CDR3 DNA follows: TGTGCCAGCAGCAAGGAGGTGGGAAGATCGACCGAGCAGTACTTC. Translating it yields CASSKEVGRSTEQYF.

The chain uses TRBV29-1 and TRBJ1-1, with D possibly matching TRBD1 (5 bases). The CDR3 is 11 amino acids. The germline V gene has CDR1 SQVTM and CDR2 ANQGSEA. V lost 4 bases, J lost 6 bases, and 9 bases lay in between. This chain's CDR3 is CSVVRGAEAFF. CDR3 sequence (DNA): TGCAGCGTTGTTCGGGGGGCTGAAGCTTTCTTT.